This TCR beta chain is from a study of post-analysis software for immune sequencing data. About the research overall: Courses of disease covered relapsing-remitting, secondary progressive and progressive-relapsing multiple sclerosis.

Points from the study as a whole: When compared against controls, multiple sclerosis patients showed significantly lower normalized Chao1 diversity. Five or six TRBV segments (TRBV5-6, TRBV5-1 and TRBV20-1 among them) occurred more frequently in patients than in controls.

The TCR beta cDNA libraries carried unique molecular identifiers. TCRdb used MiXCR to reprocess the PCR reads, holding one entry per CDR3 protein. The sample contains about 810,000 distinct CDR3 sequences, approximately 53% of which appear only once. In regard to this clonotype: No antigen is known for it.

The CDR3 contains 15 residues. V lost 3 bases to trimming and J lost 4 bases; unmatched junction nucleotides: 7. Germline CDR1 and CDR2: SGHVS and FNYEAQ. Specimen: blood. The V gene is TRBV7-6, the J gene TRBJ2-7, with 9 bases lining up with TRBD2. The sequence was obtained from a girl aged 5-17 years with multiple sclerosis. The DNA of the CDR3 is TGTGCCAGCAGCTTGGCCGGGACTAGCTATTACGAGCAGTACTTC. Residues: CASSLAGTSYYEQYF.